This TCR beta chain was captured by sequencing in a study of blood T cells in healthy people across ages. For the study at large: For every two T cells, template switching captured about one barcoded beta molecule. Broader study findings: Possibly confounding the expanded clonotype changes was the fact that donor CMV status was unknown. The authors considered diversity estimates from one million T cells to be underestimates.

This CDR3 contains 13 residues. Trimming took off 3 bases at V and 6 bases at J, with 13 bases between the two ends. Per germline, CDR1 SGHKS and CDR2 YYEKEE (reference sequence). A second about 6 to 12 cycle PCR used barcoded and J-beta primers. TCRdb reanalysed the 5' RACE reads using MiXCR and keeps one entry per CDR3 protein. Among roughly 1.7 million distinct CDR3 sequences listed, about 35% were seen once. To note about this clonotype: Its antigen is not known.

Total RNA was isolated from each sample in quantities of at least 5 micrograms. This sequence was found in a woman aged 25 to 45 in good health. The chain employs TRBV5-5 and TRBJ2-7; TRBD1 might be the D (6 bases). Sequencing used blood. This CDR3 is CASSSQGYGEQYF. The CDR3, as DNA: TGTGCCAGCAGCTCACAGGGCTACGGCGAGCAGTACTTC.